A selection of T cell receptor beta chains follows, all from one sample in a study of cytomegalovirus exposure and HLA in healthy donors. The repertoire was sequenced with immunoSEQ multiplex PCR; TCRdb's copy has only in-frame clones and lacks some. The table lists about 80,000 clones, 65% to 85% of them singletons. The sample taken for sequencing was PBMCs. Receptor source: a woman in her thirties or forties in good health and CMV-seropositive. Both conserved end residues are trimmed from each CDR3. Each record gives: V gene, J gene, CDR3 length, CDR3 protein.

v_call: TRBV5-4; j_call: TRBJ2-7; cdr3_length: 14; cdr3_aa: ASSLASTSGSYEQY
v_call: TRBV6-4; j_call: TRBJ2-1; cdr3_length: 13; cdr3_aa: ASSDSTGSYNEQF
v_call: TRBV7-6; j_call: TRBJ2-7; cdr3_length: 13; cdr3_aa: ASSLGTGLTYEQY
v_call: TRBV4-2; j_call: TRBJ2-7; cdr3_length: 15; cdr3_aa: ASSQDGLAGGRYEQY
v_call: TRBV5-4; j_call: TRBJ1-1; cdr3_length: 12; cdr3_aa: ASSSQGRGTEAF
v_call: TRBV2; j_call: TRBJ2-3; cdr3_length: 14; cdr3_aa: ASSLYRDFRTDTQY
v_call: TRBV29-1; j_call: TRBJ1-1; cdr3_length: 12; cdr3_aa: SVAVGGGGTEAF
v_call: TRBV27; j_call: TRBJ2-7; cdr3_length: 13; cdr3_aa: ASSPRGESSYEQY
v_call: TRBV29-1; j_call: TRBJ2-7; cdr3_length: 12; cdr3_aa: SVEGEGGFYEQY
v_call: TRBV6-5; j_call: TRBJ2-7; cdr3_length: 11; cdr3_aa: ASRMTGSDEQY
v_call: TRBV30; j_call: TRBJ1-5; cdr3_length: 13; cdr3_aa: AWSYVQGPNQPQH
v_call: TRBV2; j_call: TRBJ2-1; cdr3_length: 11; cdr3_aa: ASDETGYNEQF
v_call: TRBV16; j_call: TRBJ1-5; cdr3_length: 12; cdr3_aa: ASERTGSGQPQH
v_call: TRBV7-9; j_call: TRBJ2-2; cdr3_length: 14; cdr3_aa: ASSSPGLALTGELF
v_call: TRBV6-1; j_call: TRBJ1-2; cdr3_length: 10; cdr3_aa: ASSAGTSGYT
v_call: TRBV5-4; j_call: TRBJ2-7; cdr3_length: 12; cdr3_aa: ASSSGQGRYEQY
v_call: TRBV5-1; j_call: TRBJ2-7; cdr3_length: 12; cdr3_aa: ASSFIAGTNEQY
v_call: TRBV9; j_call: TRBJ2-1; cdr3_length: 15; cdr3_aa: ASSVDPAGGTYNEQF
v_call: TRBV6-5; j_call: TRBJ2-7; cdr3_length: 12; cdr3_aa: ASRRDTLAYEQY
v_call: TRBV4-1; j_call: TRBJ2-1; cdr3_length: 15; cdr3_aa: ASSQDWGRQLIDEQF
v_call: TRBV20-1; j_call: TRBJ2-7; cdr3_length: 9; cdr3_aa: SARGDSEQY
v_call: TRBV30; j_call: TRBJ2-2; cdr3_length: 12; cdr3_aa: AWGSWRDGGELF
v_call: TRBV6-1; j_call: TRBJ2-7; cdr3_length: 13; cdr3_aa: ASSDLLGGTYEQY
v_call: TRBV15; j_call: TRBJ2-1; cdr3_length: 12; cdr3_aa: ATSILGLDNEQF
v_call: TRBV5-1; j_call: TRBJ2-1; cdr3_length: 14; cdr3_aa: ASSPGTSASGNEQF
v_call: TRBV29-1; j_call: TRBJ2-5; cdr3_length: 11; cdr3_aa: SVGSAVGETQY
v_call: TRBV15; j_call: TRBJ2-1; cdr3_length: 13; cdr3_aa: ATSRGGGRANEQF
v_call: TRBV25-1; j_call: TRBJ2-5; cdr3_length: 13; cdr3_aa: ASSEYIADQETQY
v_call: TRBV19; j_call: TRBJ2-5; cdr3_length: 10; cdr3_aa: ASSTGEETQY
v_call: TRBV6-5; j_call: TRBJ2-2; cdr3_length: 13; cdr3_aa: ASSYRGPNTGELF
v_call: TRBV11-1; j_call: TRBJ2-7; cdr3_length: 13; cdr3_aa: ASSAGLAGEYEQY
v_call: TRBV6-5; j_call: TRBJ2-7; cdr3_length: 13; cdr3_aa: ASSYDRPNTYEQY
v_call: TRBV4-2; j_call: TRBJ2-1; cdr3_length: 12; cdr3_aa: ASSHATPGNEQF
v_call: TRBV5-1; j_call: TRBJ2-7; cdr3_length: 13; cdr3_aa: ASSTGTGGSYEQY
v_call: TRBV30; j_call: TRBJ2-3; cdr3_length: 13; cdr3_aa: AWSFATGLGDTQY
v_call: TRBV6-1; j_call: TRBJ1-3; cdr3_length: 9; cdr3_aa: ASRLGNTIY
v_call: TRBV9; j_call: TRBJ2-6; cdr3_length: 15; cdr3_aa: ASSVEYRTSGANVLT
v_call: TRBV9; j_call: TRBJ2-3; cdr3_length: 11; cdr3_aa: ASSVRFTDTQY
v_call: TRBV2; j_call: TRBJ1-2; cdr3_length: 11; cdr3_aa: ASSEIALYGYT